This passage covers 15 T cell receptor beta chains from one sample sequenced in a study of blood T cells in healthy people across ages. A second PCR, run for roughly 7 to 11 cycles, used a sample-barcoded 5' primer plus a J-beta primer mix. From the 5' RACE reads, TCRdb called clonotypes with MiXCR, one entry per CDR3 protein. The sample shows 1.5 million or so distinct CDR3 sequences, about 40% of them seen only once. Material: blood. The receptors were gathered from a woman aged 18-35 years in good health.

This clonotype appeared once. A read error may produce the germline difference seen at one junction end. The gene calls are TRBV28 and TRBJ2-5, with D possibly TRBD1 on 7 matching bases. CDR3 length: 13 amino acids. The germline V gene has CDR1 MDHEN and CDR2 SYDVKM. The CDR3 region is CAGRGSGDDGQYF. The CDR3 DNA follows: TGTGCCGGCAGGGGGTCGGGAGATGATGGGCAGTACTTC. The variable domain in full, with the rest retrieved from reference TRBV28 and TRBJ2-5, is DVKVTQSSRYLVKRTGEKVFLECVQDMDHENMFWYRQDPGLGLRLIYFSYDVKMKEKGDIPEGYSVSREKKERFSLILESASTNQTSMYLCAGRGSGDDGQYFGPGTRLLVL.

The chain carries TRBV28 and TRBJ1-1; D gene unclear. The V gene lost 2 bases and the J gene lost 5 bases, with 9 bases spanning the gap. The CDR3 is 13 residues long. Germline V gives CDR1 MDHEN, CDR2 SYDVKM. DNA for the CDR3: TGTGCCAGCAGTTTACCTGGATGGACTGAAGCTTTCTTT. Amino acids: CASSLPGWTEAFF.

Ten or more counts support this clonotype. The gene calls are TRBV2 and TRBJ2-7, with 11 bases aligning to TRBD2. The CDR3 is 14 residues long. The V and J ends lost 7 bases and 0 bases, in that order; junction bases with no gene match: 2. CDR1 is SNHLY, CDR2 FYNNEI, per germline. CDR3 sequence reads: CASKGTSGSYEQYF. CDR3 bases: TGTGCCAGCAAAGGGACTAGCGGCTCCTACGAGCAGTACTTC. The full variable domain, with the rest looked up from reference TRBV2 and TRBJ2-7, is EPEVTQTPSHQVTQMGQEVILRCVPISNHLYFYWYRQILGQKVEFLVSFYNNEISEKSEIFDDQFSVERPDGSNFTLKIRSTKLEDSAMYFCASKGTSGSYEQYFGPGTRLTVT.

V gene TRBV5-1 combines with J gene TRBJ2-5; the D gene is possibly TRBD1 (5 bases). The CDR3 loop spans 11 amino acids. CDR1 is SGHRS and CDR2 is YFSETQ in the germline V gene. CDR3 sequence (DNA): TGCACCCTAGACAGTCAAGAGACCCAGTACTTC. Translated, it gives CTLDSQETQYF.

The V and J genes are TRBV5-6 and TRBJ2-1, with D possibly being TRBD2 (6 bases). This CDR3 comprises 15 residues. Deletions cut 1 base from V and 8 bases from J, with 16 bases between. Germline CDR1 SGHDT, CDR2 YYEEEE. The CDR3 sequence: CASSLTVAVGDEQFF. CDR3 coding DNA: TGTGCCAGCAGCTTGACAGTAGCGGTTGGCGATGAGCAGTTCTTC.

This clonotype occurred once. V usage is TRBV7-2 and J usage is TRBJ2-5; tentative D call: TRBD2 (5 bases). Germline CDR1 SGHTA, CDR2 FQGNSA. The germline V and J ends were trimmed by 2 bases and 0 bases, with 13 bases remaining between them. The CDR3 sequence is 16 residues long. As DNA, the CDR3 is TGTGCCAGCAGCTTATCATCGGGATCGTACCAAGAGACCCAGTACTTC. The encoded protein is CASSLSSGSYQETQYF.

This clonotype was seen only a few times. The V and J genes are TRBV2 and TRBJ2-5; 9 positions agree with TRBD2. The CDR3 runs to 16 residues. V lost 6 bases and J lost 2; bases outside the gene matches: 10. Germline loops: CDR1 SNHLY, CDR2 FYNNEI. The DNA for the CDR3 is TGTGCCAGCAGAAGGGGACGGACTAGCGCGCAAGAGACCCAGTACTTC. It encodes CASRRGRTSAQETQYF.

The gene calls are TRBV6-1 and TRBJ1-2, with D unclear. Germline V gives CDR1 MNHNS, CDR2 SASEGT. The CDR3 sequence is 14 residues long. V dropped 0 bases and J dropped 4 bases, with 9 bases sitting between them. The CDR3 loop is CASSEAGILYGYTF. In nucleotides, the CDR3 is TGTGCCAGCAGTGAAGCCGGGATTCTCTATGGCTACACCTTC.

The chain combines TRBV3-1 with TRBJ2-4; 12 nucleotides align to TRBD2. V shed 5 bases, J shed 3 bases, and the junction held 5 bases outside the gene matches. Germline V gene sequence: CDR1 LGHDT, CDR2 YNNKEL (reference sequence). The length of the CDR3 is 16 residues. CDR3 residues: CASSSGLAGLKNIQYF. CDR3 nucleotide sequence: TGTGCCAGCAGCTCGGGACTAGCGGGCCTCAAAAACATTCAGTACTTC. Full variable domain (rest looked up from reference TRBV3-1 and TRBJ2-4): DTAVSQTPKYLVTQMGNDKSIKCEQNLGHDTMYWYKQDSKKFLKIMFSYNNKELIINETVPNRFSPKSPDKAHLNLHINSLELGDSAVYFCASSSGLAGLKNIQYFGAGTRLSVL.

The CDR3 protein is CASSSGTGFLNEQFF. CDR3 sequence (DNA): TGTGCCAGCAGCTCCGGGACAGGGTTCCTGAATGAGCAGTTCTTC. The V call is TRBV6-5, the J call TRBJ2-1; the match to TRBD1 covers 9 bases. The V gene's germline CDR1 is MNHEY and CDR2 SVGAGI. V lost 6 bases and J lost 7; bases outside the gene matches: 10. The CDR3 covers 15 residues.

V gene TRBV6-5 combines with J gene TRBJ2-5, with a possible D match to TRBD1 (7 bases). The end of the DNA aligns better with TRBJ2-1, so the J call may be wrong. CDR1 is MNHEY, CDR2 SVGAGI, per germline. This CDR3 spans 13 amino acids. CDR3 coding DNA: TGTGCCAGCAAAGGAGGGGGCGCGAGGACCCAGTTCTTC. This gives the protein CASKGGGARTQFF.

This clonotype was detected a few times. CDR3 sequence (DNA): TGTGCCAGCAGTTTGTTGCAGGGGGCGTACAATGAGCAGTTCTTC. Its translation is CASSLLQGAYNEQFF. The V and J genes are TRBV6-5 and TRBJ2-1, with 8 bases lining up with TRBD1. Looked up from germline, CDR1 is MNHEY and CDR2 is SVGAGI. J was trimmed by 4 bases and V by 4 bases; bases with no gene match: 6. The CDR3 is 15 amino acids.

The chain employs TRBV28 and TRBJ2-1, with 9 bases that match TRBD2. This CDR3 has 15 amino acids. CDR1 and CDR2 (germline): MDHEN, SYDVKM. V shed 1 base, J shed 9 bases, and the junction held 7 bases outside the gene matches. The CDR3 loop is CASSLSRGRVGEQFF. In DNA, the CDR3 is TGTGCCAGCAGTTTATCTCGCGGGAGGGTGGGTGAGCAGTTCTTC.

This clonotype appeared a few times. The chain combines TRBV5-1 with TRBJ2-7, with 10 bases aligning to TRBD2. The CDR3 sequence is 15 residues long. Germline CDR1 reads SGHRS; CDR2 reads YFSETQ. Trimming removed 0 bases from V and 2 bases from J; junction bases left unmatched: 2. DNA for the CDR3: TGCGCCAGCAGCTTGGAACTAGCGGGGACCTACGAGCAGTACTTC. This translates into CASSLELAGTYEQYF.

This clonotype was counted a few times. This chain links TRBV30 with TRBJ2-7; D remains unclear. Germline-derived CDR1 and CDR2 are GTSNPN and SVGIG (reference sequence). This CDR3 spans 11 amino acids. V lost 0 bases, J lost 4 bases, and 4 bases lay in between. CDR3 region: CAWSVSYEQYF. For the CDR3, the DNA is TGTGCCTGGAGTGTAAGTTACGAGCAGTACTTC.